This T cell receptor (beta chain) derives from a study of blood T cell repertoires in COVID-19 (dated by TCRdb to the early 2020s). At the level of the whole study: Samples covering the acute and convalescent phases of COVID-19 were provided by collaborators in the United States, Italy and Spain. The prospective study material was composed of cDNA or gDNA derived from T cells, B-cell-depleted T cells, or PBMCs. Subjects who had been exposed to COVID-19, were actively infected with it, or had recovered from it provided the deeply sampled blood TCRbeta repertoires that made up the dataset. The repertoires were made available in a free public database intended to serve as a resource for research on the immune response to SARS-CoV-2. The samples were drawn from the first 160 participants of the ongoing ImmuneRACE study and from more than 1,000 subjects provided by 6 global collaborators. The sample metadata nearly always contained a de-identified subject ID, COVID-19 status, age in years and sex. Where HLA class I and class II types were available, the types were taken from metadata supplied by the sample provider, not from assay-based typing. The research as a whole found: The amount of clinical and demographic metadata varied by source and participant and was provided uncurated.

In the germline V gene (reference sequence), CDR1 corresponds to DFQATT and CDR2 to SNEGSKA. Spanning cysteine to phenylalanine, the CDR3 consists of 14 amino acids. The kept DNA is CDR3 alone, 42 bases in frame from the first base. V loses 3 bases, J loses 2 bases, and the germline ends lie 12 bases apart. Another Seattle source contributed samples from volunteer blood donors who had recovered from COVID-19. The collaborating institutions used their own protocols to collect whole blood in K2EDTA tubes. For TCRbeta analysis, collaborators shipped samples as frozen whole blood, isolated PBMCs, or DNA extracted from either of those sample types. On this clone itself: No cognate antigen has been identified for it. Base qualities were left out, and no much larger clone turns up one base away.

TCRbeta CDR3 regions were amplified from genomic DNA using the immunoSEQ Assay, a bias-controlled multiplex PCR. In the paper's pipeline: The number of nucleated cells in each sample was estimated by amplification of reference gene primers within the assay. To quantify the absolute abundance of each unique TCRbeta CDR3 rearrangement, sequence reads were collapsed and filtered. For each sample, productive Simpson clonality was calculated as the square root of Simpson's diversity index over productive rearrangements. TCRdb limited this immuneACCESS table to in-frame rearrangements with V and J called. A share of clones is missing; checked studies link under half to unresolved V genes, and the rest is unexplained. V and J calls and clone size are as listed in that table; D and trimming were resolved from the DNA. For this sample the table gives under 300,000 clones, of which roughly 87% were detected only once. 3.5% to 5% of the sample is taken by the ten largest.

This chain is built from TRBV20-1 and TRBJ2-3; the D gene is perhaps TRBD1, on 6 matching bases. The sequenced material came from peripheral blood. The source of this sequence is a woman aged 40 to 55 who had recovered from COVID-19. The CDR3 protein: CSASLGANTDTQYF. DNA sequence: TGCAGTGCTAGTCTGGGGGCCAACACAGATACGCAGTATTTT.